This T cell receptor beta chain appears in the sequencing data of a study of cytomegalovirus exposure and HLA in healthy donors. Study-level information: One earlier analysis, a look at 180 million or so T cells, found about 110 million unique TCR beta sequences. Early released data comprised about 85 million unique TCRs from HLA-typed donors. Whole-study findings and limits: In an earlier analysis, about 87% or about 30%: the productive usage of most TCR beta V segments. Presence/absence results assume similar sequencing depth per donor, which may not hold.

The germline V gene encodes CDR1 SGHRS and CDR2 YFSETQ. The V end lost 4 bases, the J end lost 2 bases, and 12 bases lay between the germline ends. The CDR3 runs to 15 residues. Use of 60 Vbeta and 13 Jbeta primers characterized the PCR. Only in-frame clones appear in the TCRdb table, and some are missing; sequencing was by immunoSEQ multiplex PCR. The profile shows about 160,000 clones, approximately 80% of them singletons. Regarding this clone: Its antigen is not known.

Sequencing input: PBMCs. This TCR derives from a woman in her thirties in good health and CMV-seronegative. The V gene is TRBV5-1, the J gene TRBJ2-2; possibly TRBD2 for D (7 bases). The CDR3 here is CASSLGGRNTGELFF. CDR3 DNA: TGCGCCAGCAGCCTGGGGGGGCGCAACACCGGGGAGCTGTTTTTT.